A selection of T cell receptor beta chains follows, all from one sample in a study of early T cells in non-severe SARS-CoV-2 infection. TCRdb re-called the 5' RACE reads through MiXCR, storing one row per CDR3 protein. The sample contains 55,000 to 80,000 distinct CDR3 sequences, 10% to 15% of which appear only once. The material sequenced was whole blood. All receptors come from an adult who was a healthcare worker with PCR-confirmed SARS-CoV-2 infection or an uninfected control (not recorded which). CDR3s include the opening cysteine and the closing phenylalanine or tryptophan. Each record gives: V gene, CDR3 length, clone size, D gene, J gene, CDR3 DNA, CDR3 protein. A D gene is named only where the DNA matches it firmly. Where a row states a size, it is once, few, many or the class of an expanded clone; other rows omit it.

>TRBV30|13|many|-|TRBJ2-7
TGTGCCTGGAGTGACAGTGGACCCGGCGAGCAGTACTTC
CAWSDSGPGEQYF
>TRBV6-1|16|many|-|TRBJ1-4
TGTGCCAGCAGTGAAATATGGGACGCCCCTAATGAAAAACTGTTTTTT
CASSEIWDAPNEKLFF
>TRBV6-5|16|-|-|TRBJ2-6
TGTGCCAGCAGCAGAGGACAGTTAGCTGGGGCCAACGTCCTGACTTTC
CASSRGQLAGANVLTF
>TRBV5-1|15|-|TRBD1|TRBJ2-3
TGCGCCAGCAGCTCCGGACAGGGGGGCACAGATACGCAGTATTTT
CASSSGQGGTDTQYF
>TRBV11-1|15|few|-|TRBJ2-1
TGTGCCAGCAGCTTAGCGGTTTCACCCTACAATGAGCAGTTCTTC
CASSLAVSPYNEQFF
>TRBV2|16|many|-|TRBJ2-2
TGTGCCAGCAGTCAACTTTGGCGGCAGCCCACCGGGGAGCTGTTTTTT
CASSQLWRQPTGELFF
>TRBV29-1|13|once|-|TRBJ1-4
TGCAGCGTTGCGAGGCTGCTGGATGAAAAACTGTTTTTT
CSVARLLDEKLFF
>TRBV5-1|14|many|-|TRBJ2-7
TGCGCCAGCAGCGTAGGACAGTCTACCTACGAGCAGTACTTC
CASSVGQSTYEQYF
>TRBV12-3/TRBV12-4|13|many|-|TRBJ1-1
TGTGCCAGCAGCCGGGCTCCGGGGGGCGAAGCTTTCTTT
CASSRAPGGEAFF
>TRBV6-5|14|many|-|TRBJ2-7
TGTGCCAGCAGTGACCAGTCAAAGCCCTACGAGCAGTACTTC
CASSDQSKPYEQYF
>TRBV20-1|15|-|-|TRBJ2-3
TGCAGTGCTAACGCGGCTAGTGTGAGCACAGATACGCAGTATTTT
CSANAASVSTDTQYF
>TRBV3-1|16|few|TRBD2|TRBJ2-5
TGTGCCAGCAGCTATCTGACTAGCGGGGGGGTAAAGACCCAGTACTTC
CASSYLTSGGVKTQYF
>TRBV5-6|15|-|-|TRBJ1-4
TGTGCCAGCAGCCTGGTCGGGGTTATTAGTGAAAAACTGTTTTTT
CASSLVGVISEKLFF
>TRBV15|14|few|-|TRBJ2-1
TGTGCCACCAGCCGCACAGGGGGGGCGGATGAGCAGTTCTTC
CATSRTGGADEQFF
>TRBV11-3|13|-|-|TRBJ1-5
TGTGCCAGCAGCTTGGACCTAAATCAGCCCCAGCATTTT
CASSLDLNQPQHF
>TRBV7-8|14|many|-|TRBJ2-7
TGTGCCAGCACTGGCGGGGGCACCTCCTACGAGCAGTACTTC
CASTGGGTSYEQYF
>TRBV2|14|-|TRBD2|TRBJ2-1
TGTGCCAGCAGGGCTAGCGGGAGCTCCGATGAGCAGTTCTTC
CASRASGSSDEQFF
>TRBV3-1|16|many|-|TRBJ1-1
TGTGCCAGCAGCCAAGATCTAGGTATAAGGGACACTGAAGCTTTCTTT
CASSQDLGIRDTEAFF
>TRBV11-2|13|many|-|TRBJ2-1
TGTGCCAGCCACAAGTTTCGCTACAATGAGCAGTTCTTC
CASHKFRYNEQFF
>TRBV29-1|14|medium-sized|TRBD1|TRBJ2-3
TGCAGCGCGGAAAAGGGCAGGGGGACAGATACGCAGTATTTT
CSAEKGRGTDTQYF